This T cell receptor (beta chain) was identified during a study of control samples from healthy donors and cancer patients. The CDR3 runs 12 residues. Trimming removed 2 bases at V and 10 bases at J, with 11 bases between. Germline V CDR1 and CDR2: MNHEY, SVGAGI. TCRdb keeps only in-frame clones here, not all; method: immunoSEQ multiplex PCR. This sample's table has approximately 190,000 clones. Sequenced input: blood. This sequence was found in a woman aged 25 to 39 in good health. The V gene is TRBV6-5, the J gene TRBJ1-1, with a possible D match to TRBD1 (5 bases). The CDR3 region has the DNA TGTGCCAGCAGTTACAAGGGACGCCGAGCTTTCTTT. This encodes CASSYKGRRAFF.